A selection of T cell receptor beta chains follows, all from one sample in a study of cytomegalovirus exposure and HLA in healthy donors. Sequencing used immunoSEQ multiplex PCR; TCRdb keeps in-frame clones, though not all of them. The repertoire has under 150,000 clones, 90% to 95% of them found once; the top ten carry 0.69%. Sequencing input: PBMCs. These receptors came from a man between 18 and 35 years old in good health and CMV-seronegative. Both conserved end residues are part of each CDR3. The size field is filled for only some rows; it gives once, few, many or a size class.

CDR3aa: CASSLSDTQYF
abundance: NA
v_gene: TRBV5-1

CDR3aa: CASSRRQVADTQYF
abundance: NA
v_gene: TRBV6-1

CDR3aa: CASRPQGSTGELFF
abundance: NA
v_gene: TRBV28

CDR3aa: CAWSFGVSGNTIYF
abundance: once
v_gene: TRBV30

CDR3aa: CASMGLETPSNQPQHF
abundance: NA
v_gene: TRBV2

CDR3aa: CASSLFRGNTIYF
abundance: NA
v_gene: TRBV11-2

CDR3aa: CASSPGQQGQYF
abundance: NA
v_gene: TRBV7-9

CDR3aa: CASSWTSGVQETQYF
abundance: NA
v_gene: TRBV7-9

CDR3aa: CASRTGTGIGYTF
abundance: NA
v_gene: TRBV7-9

CDR3aa: CAWSKGQLDQPQHF
abundance: few
v_gene: TRBV30

CDR3aa: CASSLTSGGPNTGELFF
abundance: once
v_gene: TRBV9

CDR3aa: CASSFDSPYEQYF
abundance: NA
v_gene: TRBV5-1

CDR3aa: CASSPDRVIPDTQYF
abundance: few
v_gene: TRBV10-1

CDR3aa: CASRQGQGNQPQHF
abundance: NA
v_gene: TRBV6-5

CDR3aa: CASSHGTSAQETQYF
abundance: NA
v_gene: TRBV11-3

CDR3aa: CASSSPGLTTGELFF
abundance: NA
v_gene: TRBV27

CDR3aa: CASSVGTSGLVQYF
abundance: NA
v_gene: TRBV9

CDR3aa: CASGMKRTTGELFF
abundance: NA
v_gene: TRBV19

CDR3aa: CASSVSGGSTDTQYF
abundance: NA
v_gene: TRBV9